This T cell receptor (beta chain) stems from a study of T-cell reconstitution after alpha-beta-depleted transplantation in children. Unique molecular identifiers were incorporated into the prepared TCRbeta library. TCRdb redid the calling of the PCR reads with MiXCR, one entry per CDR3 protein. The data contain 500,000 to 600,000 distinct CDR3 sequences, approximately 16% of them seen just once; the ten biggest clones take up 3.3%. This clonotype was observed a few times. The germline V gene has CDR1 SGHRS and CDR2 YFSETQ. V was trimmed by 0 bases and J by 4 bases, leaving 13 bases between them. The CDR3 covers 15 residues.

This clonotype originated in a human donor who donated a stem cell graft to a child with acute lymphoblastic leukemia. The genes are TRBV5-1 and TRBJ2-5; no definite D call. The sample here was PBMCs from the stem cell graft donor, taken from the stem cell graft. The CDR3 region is CASSLARGSPETQYF. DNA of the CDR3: TGCGCCAGCAGCTTGGCGCGCGGCTCTCCAGAGACCCAGTACTTC.